Listed here is a single T cell receptor beta chain. No antigen is known for it. No clone much larger than this one lies a single base away; base qualities are absent. In the prospective study, participants were roughly 18 to 89 years old, resided in about two dozen geographic areas of the United States, and were enrolled through a virtual design. To assign participants to cohorts, the prospective study relied on clinical history that participants themselves reported in a screening survey and a study questionnaire. Each participant in the prospective study had whole blood, serum and a nasopharyngeal or oropharyngeal swab collected by mobile phlebotomists. Prospective study participants could optionally give additional blood draws and questionnaires over an approximately two-month period. Before DNA extraction, prospective study blood samples were shipped either frozen or at room temperature. CDR1 and CDR2, looked up from the germline V gene, are LGHNA and YNFKEQ. From its cysteine to its phenylalanine, the CDR3 spans 15 amino acids. The sequence is cut down to CDR3 DNA, 45 bases in frame from base 1. Ends trimmed: V by 1 base, J by 2 bases; bases unmatched to a gene: 4.

The data originate from a study of blood T cell repertoires in COVID-19 (dated by TCRdb to the early 2020s). Context from the whole study: Samples covering the acute and convalescent phases of COVID-19 were provided by collaborators in the United States, Italy and Spain. The prospective study material was composed of cDNA or gDNA derived from T cells, B-cell-depleted T cells, or PBMCs. The dataset comprised deeply sampled blood TCRbeta repertoires from subjects exposed to, actively infected with, or recovered from COVID-19. The repertoires were released in a freely available public database meant as a resource for research on the immune response to SARS-CoV-2. The samples were drawn from two sources: the first 160 participants of the ongoing ImmuneRACE study, and 1,000 to 1,500 subjects contributed by 6 global collaborators. Nearly every sample came with metadata listing a de-identified subject ID, COVID-19 status, age in years and sex. Where available, HLA class I and class II types were obtained from metadata supplied by the sample provider rather than from assay-based typing.

The immunoSEQ Assay, a bias-controlled multiplex PCR, was used to amplify TCRbeta CDR3 regions from genomic DNA. As for the authors' bioinformatics: The number of nucleated cells in each sample was estimated from the amplification of reference gene primers within the assay. To quantify the absolute abundance of each unique TCRbeta CDR3 rearrangement, sequence reads were collapsed and filtered. For each sample, productive Simpson clonality was calculated by taking the square root of Simpson's diversity index across productive rearrangements. This immuneACCESS table, as held by TCRdb, lists in-frame sequences with V and J called but not all clones. Of the missing ones, under half trace to an unresolved V gene in checked studies; the others have no known cause. That table gives V, J and clone size, and the DNA gave D and trimming. Across this sample there are fewer than 350,000 clones, with approximately 83% seen only once. 4% to 5.5% of the sample comes from the top ten.

The full study reports these points: Clinical and demographic metadata were provided uncurated, with the amount varying by source and participant.

The receptor was isolated from a middle-aged woman with acute COVID-19. The sequence is built from TRBV4-2 and TRBJ1-2; 7 central bases correspond to TRBD1. The sequencing sample was made of PBMCs or T cells enriched from blood (not recorded which). The DNA sequence is given as TGTGCCAGCAGCCAAGTGGGGACAGAGAACTATGGCTACACCTTC. Its translation is CASSQVGTENYGYTF.